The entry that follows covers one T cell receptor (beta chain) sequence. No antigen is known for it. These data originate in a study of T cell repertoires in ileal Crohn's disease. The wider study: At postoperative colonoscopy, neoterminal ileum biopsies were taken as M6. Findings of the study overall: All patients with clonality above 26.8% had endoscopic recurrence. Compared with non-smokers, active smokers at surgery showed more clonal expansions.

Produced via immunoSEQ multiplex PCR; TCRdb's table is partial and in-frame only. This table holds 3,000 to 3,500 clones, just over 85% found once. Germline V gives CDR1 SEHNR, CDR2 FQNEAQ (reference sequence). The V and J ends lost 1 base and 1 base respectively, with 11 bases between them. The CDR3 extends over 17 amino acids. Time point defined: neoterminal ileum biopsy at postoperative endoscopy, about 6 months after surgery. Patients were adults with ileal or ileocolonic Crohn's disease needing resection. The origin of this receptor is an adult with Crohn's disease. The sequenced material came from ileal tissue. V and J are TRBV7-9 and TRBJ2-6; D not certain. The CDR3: CASSLEEPMSGANVLTF. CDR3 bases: TGTGCCAGCAGCTTAGAGGAACCCATGTCTGGGGCCAACGTCCTGACTTTC.